This T cell receptor (beta chain) was recorded in a study of T cells expressing NK-cell markers. Study in general: There were seven HCMV-seropositive donors and one seronegative donor among the eight sequenced. Study-wide results and limits: Questions lingered over whether expanded NKG2C+ T cell clones were HCMV-specific. As a fraction of CD8+ T cells, dominant NKG2C+ clonotypes reached about 1.0-8% in roughly 6 donors.

The CDR3 runs 14 residues. Germline V gene sequence: CDR1 SGHNT, CDR2 YYREEE (reference sequence). Making the TCR beta cDNA relied on 5'RACE template switching with UMIs. Using the 5' RACE reads, TCRdb records one entry per CDR3 protein without DNA. Listed are 130,000 to 150,000 distinct CDR3 sequences; 9.5% to 15% falls within the top ten. Details on this clonotype: Antigen specificity is unknown.

The receptor comes from a man between 18 and 29 years old in good health. This chain uses TRBV5-4 with TRBJ1-6; TCRdb reports TRBD1, a call that lacks DNA to check it against. The material sequenced was blood T cells: a sorted CD56 or NKG2C T cell subset, CD4+ or CD8+ T cells, or bulk PBMC T cells (not recorded which). CDR3 sequence reads: CASRLDSTGSPLHF. Full variable domain (outside the CDR3, taken from reference TRBV5-4 and TRBJ1-6): ETGVTQSPTHLIKTRGQQVTLRCSSQSGHNTVSWYQQALGQGPQFIFQYYREEENGRGNFPPRFSGLQFPNYSSELNVNALELDDSALYLCASRLDSTGSPLHFGNGTRLTVT.